The 15 T cell receptor beta chains below were found in one sample sequenced in a study of T-cell reconstitution after alpha-beta-depleted transplantation in children. The library targeted TCRbeta and was prepared with unique molecular identifiers. Each CDR3 protein is one row after TCRdb ran MiXCR on the PCR reads. The table shows about 600,000 distinct CDR3 sequences, with roughly a tenth occurring only once. The sequencing used PBMCs from the stem cell graft donor, collected from the stem cell graft. These receptor sequences come from a human donor who donated a stem cell graft to a child with acute myeloid leukemia.

The CDR3 sequence is CAAGLAHEQYF. DNA for the CDR3: TGTGCCGCGGGACTAGCCCACGAGCAGTACTTC. V usage is TRBV19 and J usage is TRBJ2-7; 9 bases map to TRBD2. CDR3 length equals 11 residues. Trimming cost V 11 bases and J 5 bases; bases outside gene matches: 4. Per the germline V gene, CDR1 is LNHDA and CDR2 is SQIVND (reference sequence).

In this sample, this clonotype turned up many times. The rearrangement links TRBV3-1 to TRBJ2-1; D is uncertain. V was trimmed by 0 bases and J by 5 bases, leaving 14 bases between them. The CDR3 sequence is 16 residues long. Germline values: CDR1 LGHDT, CDR2 YNNKEL (reference sequence). CDR3 DNA: TGTGCCAGCAGCCAAGATGCGGTAGCCGCTGACAATGAGCAGTTCTTC. Translating it yields CASSQDAVAADNEQFF.

The chain combines TRBV15 with TRBJ2-5, with D maybe TRBD2 (6 bases). Germline values: CDR1 LNHNV, CDR2 YYDKDF (reference sequence). The CDR3 extends over 13 amino acids. Trimming shortened V by 3 bases and J by 4 bases, and 9 bases separated the two germline ends. The CDR3 DNA is TGTGCCACCAGCAGTCAAGCGGGAGAGACCCAGTACTTC. Its protein is CATSSQAGETQYF. The complete variable domain, with remaining parts taken from reference TRBV15 and TRBJ2-5, reads DAMVIQNPRYQVTQFGKPVTLSCSQTLNHNVMYWYQQKSSQAPKLLFHYYDKDFNNEADTPDNFQSRRPNTSFCFLDIRSPGLGDTAMYLCATSSQAGETQYFGPGTRLLVL.

This clonotype was counted many times. This chain links TRBV29-1 with TRBJ2-3, with D possibly matching TRBD1 (5 bases). The V gene lost 6 bases and the J gene lost 6 bases, with 13 bases spanning the gap. The CDR3 runs to 12 residues. Germline assignment: CDR1 SQVTM and CDR2 ANQGSEA. The CDR3 nucleotides read TGCAGCGTGAACAGGAACCCGGATACGCAGTATTTT. Its translation: CSVNRNPDTQYF.

The chain combines TRBV3-1 with TRBJ2-5; either TRBD1 or TRBD2 may supply D (5 bases each). This CDR3 is 13 amino acids long. CDR1 and CDR2 from the germline V gene are LGHDT and YNNKEL (reference sequence). V was cut by 4 bases and J by 5 bases, with 11 bases left in between. CDR3 nucleotide sequence: TGTGCCAGCAGCCGAAGAGGGGAGGAGACCCAGTACTTC. Translating gives CASSRRGEETQYF.

The rearrangement links TRBV5-1 to TRBJ2-3; TRBD2 agrees at 7 bases. Unmatched junction bases numbered 7, after V lost 4 bases and J lost 11 bases. CDR3 length: 12 residues. Germline V gene sequence: CDR1 SGHRS, CDR2 YFSETQ. The CDR3: CASSPTSNEQYF. Here the CDR3 DNA reads TGCGCCAGCAGCCCGACTAGCAACGAGCAGTATTTT.

The sample holds many counts of this clonotype. The chain has TRBV29-1 and TRBJ1-1, with 7 bases matching TRBD1. The CDR3 sequence is 12 residues long. Germline V gene lookup returns CDR1 SQVTM and CDR2 ANQGSEA. V lost 4 bases to trimming and J lost 4 bases; unmatched junction nucleotides: 3. The CDR3 DNA follows: TGCAGCGTTGGAGGACAGGCCACTGAAGCTTTCTTT. This sequence encodes CSVGGQATEAFF.

This clonotype was found a few times. This chain joins TRBV7-2 and TRBJ2-3; TRBD2 might be the D (6 bases). V dropped 7 bases and J dropped 0 bases, with 11 bases sitting between them. Germline CDR1 is SGHTA and CDR2 is FQGNSA. CDR3 length equals 14 residues. The CDR3 sequence is CASINRGSTDTQYF. The CDR3 DNA sequence: TGTGCCAGCATCAATCGGGGGAGCACAGATACGCAGTATTTT.

This clonotype has just a few counts. The genes are TRBV12-3 or TRBV12-4 and TRBJ1-5; D possibly corresponds to TRBD1 (6 bases). This CDR3 contains 16 residues. V was cut by 6 bases and J by 5 bases, with 20 bases left in between. For the CDR3, the DNA is TGTGCCAGCAGCAAATTACAGGGCCTGGGGTATCAGCCCCAGCATTTT. Its translation is CASSKLQGLGYQPQHF.

Only a few counts were recorded for this clonotype. The chain links TRBV5-1 to TRBJ2-5, with 9 bases that match TRBD2. This CDR3 is built from 16 residues. The V gene's germline CDR1 is SGHRS and CDR2 YFSETQ. V lost 6 bases and J lost 3; bases outside the gene matches: 12. The CDR3 bases are TGCGCCAGCAATAATCGGGTTTCTAGCGGGGAAGAGACCCAGTACTTC. Protein product: CASNNRVSSGEETQYF.

The chain is built from TRBV12-3 or TRBV12-4 and TRBJ2-4, with D possibly called TRBD1 or TRBD2 (5 bases each). Deletions cut 5 bases from V and 4 bases from J, with 15 bases between. The CDR3 extends over 15 amino acids. This CDR3 reads CASSPTGTPKNIQYF. The CDR3 DNA reads TGTGCCAGCAGTCCTACCGGGACGCCTAAAAACATTCAGTACTTC.

This clonotype showed up just a few times. The J gene is TRBJ1-2, the V gene TRBV20-1; D may be TRBD1 (5 bases). The CDR3 runs 16 residues. V shed 0 bases and J shed 2 bases, with 16 bases lying between them. Germline V gene sequence: CDR1 DFQATT, CDR2 SNEGSKA (reference sequence). In DNA, the CDR3 is TGCAGTGCTAGAGATAGTTGGGGGGGATCAAACTATGGCTACACCTTC. This gives the protein CSARDSWGGSNYGYTF.

At least ten counts were recorded for this clonotype. This chain uses TRBV7-2 with TRBJ2-1; TRBD2 matches 11 bases. The V gene's germline CDR1 is SGHTA and CDR2 FQGNSA. J lost 7 bases, V lost 4 bases, and 9 bases had no gene match. This CDR3 contains 16 residues. The CDR3 here is CASSSSSGRAGNEQFF. The DNA of the CDR3 is TGTGCCAGCAGCTCCAGTAGCGGGAGGGCCGGGAATGAGCAGTTCTTC.

This clonotype was detected ten times or more. This chain links TRBV24-1 with TRBJ2-1; weak D call: TRBD2 (6 bases). The V gene lost 2 bases and the J gene lost 4 bases, with 14 bases spanning the gap. The CDR3 is 16 residues long. CDR1 is KGHDR and CDR2 is SFDVKD in the germline V gene. The CDR3 here is CATSDSDSGGYNEQFF. Here the CDR3 DNA reads TGTGCCACCAGTGATTCAGATAGTGGGGGGTACAATGAGCAGTTCTTC.

The chain couples TRBV20-1 to TRBJ2-7; D uncertain. The CDR3 spans 13 residues. Germline CDR1 reads DFQATT; CDR2 reads SNEGSKA (reference sequence). Trimming took off 4 bases at V and 3 bases at J, with 13 bases between the two ends. In DNA form, the CDR3 reads TGCAGTGCTAAAGGGCAACAATACTACGAGCAGTACTTC. This encodes CSAKGQQYYEQYF.